The rows below give T cell receptor beta chains drawn from one sample of a study of shared clonotypes between healthy human individuals. The method was immunoSEQ multiplex PCR; TCRdb's version includes in-frame clones alone and lacks a portion of them. Of some 2,500,000 clones in the sample, approximately 93% are singletons; the top ten hold 0.35% to 0.45%. The material sequenced was naive CD4+ T cells from PBMCs. Every receptor here comes from a man aged 18 to 35 in good health. Some clones in this sample may be carry-over from other donors' samples. Each CDR3 is given with its conserved first and last residue. A D gene is named only where the DNA matches it firmly. Some rows mark clone size as missing; the rest say once, few, many or name a class of expanded clone.

J | V | size | D | length | CDR3 | DNA
TRBJ2-7 | TRBV11-1 | NA | NA | 14 | CASSQSGSTYEQYF | TGTGCCAGCAGTCAATCGGGTTCTACCTACGAGCAGTACTTC
TRBJ1-3 | TRBV30 | NA | NA | 14 | CAWSVRGPGNTIYF | TGTGCCTGGAGTGTACGTGGACCTGGAAACACCATATATTTT
TRBJ2-2 | TRBV10-3 | NA | NA | 15 | CAISGQGSDTGELFF | TGTGCCATCAGTGGGCAGGGTTCGGACACCGGGGAGCTGTTTTTT
TRBJ2-7 | TRBV28 | NA | TRBD2 | 16 | CASSFAAGGPPYEQYF | TGTGCCAGCAGTTTCGCAGCGGGAGGGCCCCCTTACGAGCAGTACTTC
TRBJ1-3 | TRBV30 | NA | NA | 12 | CAWKHSGNTIYF | TGTGCCTGGAAGCACTCTGGAAACACCATATATTTT
TRBJ2-1 | TRBV5-1 | once | NA | 16 | CASSPGIAGPYNEQFF | TGCGCCAGCAGCCCGGGGATAGCCGGCCCCTACAATGAGCAGTTCTTC
TRBJ2-7 | TRBV6-5 | once | NA | 11 | CASMGFYEQYF | TGTGCCAGCATGGGTTTCTACGAGCAGTACTTC
TRBJ2-7 | TRBV5-1 | NA | NA | 15 | CASSFDISVTYEQYF | TGCGCCAGCAGCTTTGACATTTCCGTCACCTACGAGCAGTACTTC
TRBJ1-3 | TRBV5-4 | NA | TRBD1 | 18 | CASSAGPGQGWTGNTIYF | TGTGCCAGCAGCGCAGGACCGGGACAGGGTTGGACCGGAAACACCATATATTTT
TRBJ2-2 | TRBV7-8 | NA | NA | 14 | CASIRGANTGELFF | TGTGCCAGCATTCGTGGCGCGAACACCGGGGAGCTGTTTTTT
TRBJ2-7 | TRBV28 | NA | NA | 13 | CASSLTPSYEQYF | TGTGCCAGCAGTTTGACACCTTCCTACGAGCAGTACTTC
TRBJ1-1 | TRBV29-1 | NA | TRBD1 | 12 | CSVGGQVIEAFF | TGCAGCGTTGGGGGACAGGTAATTGAAGCTTTCTTT
TRBJ2-5 | TRBV6-1 | NA | NA | 17 | CASSGPRMLAGEETQYF | TGTGCCAGCAGTGGACCCAGAATGTTGGCAGGGGAAGAGACCCAGTACTTC
TRBJ1-1 | TRBV7-2 | NA | NA | 12 | CASSSLDSEAFF | TGTGCCAGCAGCAGTCTGGACAGTGAAGCTTTCTTT
TRBJ2-6 | TRBV29-1 | once | NA | 16 | CSVGFGRVSGANVLTF | TGCAGCGTCGGATTTGGGCGGGTATCTGGGGCCAACGTCCTGACTTTC
TRBJ2-7 | TRBV27 | NA | TRBD2 | 15 | CASTKLAGGSYEQYF | TGTGCCAGCACCAAATTAGCGGGAGGTTCCTACGAGCAGTACTTC
TRBJ2-7 | TRBV29-1 | NA | TRBD2 | 13 | CSVALGLAGEQYF | TGCAGCGTTGCCCTAGGACTAGCGGGCGAGCAGTACTTC
TRBJ2-2 | TRBV7-9 | NA | NA | 17 | CASSPPDWGVQTGELFF | TGTGCCAGCAGCCCTCCGGACTGGGGAGTTCAGACCGGGGAGCTGTTTTTT
TRBJ2-7 | TRBV4-1 | NA | NA | 14 | CASRLRLLVNEQYF | TGCGCCAGCAGGCTAAGACTGTTGGTCAACGAGCAGTACTTC
TRBJ2-1 | TRBV19 | NA | NA | 14 | CASANGATNNEQFF | TGTGCCAGCGCAAATGGGGCTACTAACAATGAGCAGTTCTTC
TRBJ2-7 | TRBV18 | NA | TRBD1 | 15 | CASSPPGTGGYEQYF | TGTGCCAGCTCACCACCGGGGACAGGGGGGTACGAGCAGTACTTC
TRBJ2-1 | TRBV13 | NA | TRBD2 | 20 | CASSLAGVGRGYYSYNEQFF | TGTGCCAGCAGCTTAGCGGGTGTCGGGAGGGGGTATTACTCCTACAATGAGCAGTTCTTC
TRBJ2-7 | TRBV5-1 | NA | NA | 14 | CASSPGTLHGEQYF | TGCGCCAGCAGCCCGGGGACGTTGCACGGGGAGCAGTACTTC
TRBJ2-7 | TRBV6-1 | NA | NA | 13 | CASSTRAGYEQYF | TGTGCCAGCAGTACCCGAGCGGGCTACGAGCAGTACTTC
TRBJ2-4 | TRBV10-2 | NA | NA | 15 | CASSAGTLAKNIQYF | TGCGCCAGCAGTGCGGGAACTCTAGCCAAAAACATTCAGTACTTC
TRBJ1-2 | TRBV19 | once | NA | 13 | CASGNGGMDGYTF | TGTGCCAGCGGAAACGGGGGCATGGATGGCTACACCTTC
TRBJ2-7 | TRBV4-2 | once | NA | 14 | CASSKSGDIYEQYF | TGTGCCAGCAGCAAGTCCGGGGACATCTACGAGCAGTACTTC
TRBJ2-5 | TRBV10-3 | NA | NA | 15 | CAISVQGLSQETQYF | TGTGCCATCAGTGTCCAGGGATTATCCCAAGAGACCCAGTACTTC
TRBJ2-3 | TRBV9 | NA | NA | 16 | CASSVAAQGSTDTQYF | TGTGCCAGCAGCGTAGCTGCCCAGGGATCAACAGATACGCAGTATTTT
TRBJ2-3 | TRBV7-2 | NA | TRBD1 | 14 | CASSSLGQSDTQYF | TGTGCCAGCAGCTCCCTGGGACAGTCAGATACGCAGTATTTT
TRBJ2-6 | TRBV2 | once | NA | 14 | CASTKLIGANVLTF | TGTGCCAGCACCAAACTGATTGGGGCCAACGTCCTGACTTTC
TRBJ2-1 | TRBV5-1 | once | NA | 19 | CASSLRGTASSVLYNEQFF | TGCGCCAGCAGCTTGAGGGGGACAGCATCTAGCGTCTTATACAATGAGCAGTTCTTC
TRBJ2-2 | TRBV9 | NA | TRBD1 | 15 | CASSQLGGSPGELFF | TGTGCCAGCAGCCAGTTAGGGGGCTCCCCCGGGGAGCTGTTTTTT
TRBJ1-4 | TRBV30 | few | NA | 11 | CAWSPSGGLFF | TGTGCCTGGAGTCCGTCGGGCGGACTGTTTTTT
TRBJ2-3 | TRBV14 | NA | NA | 13 | CASSQRGTDTQYF | TGTGCCAGCAGCCAGCGGGGCACAGATACGCAGTATTTT
TRBJ2-5 | TRBV4-1 | NA | TRBD1 | 16 | CASSPGTGRIRETQYF | TGCGCCAGCAGCCCCGGGACAGGGAGGATCAGAGAGACCCAGTACTTC
TRBJ1-1 | TRBV29-1 | few | TRBD1 | 13 | CSVLQGNATEAFF | TGCAGCGTTTTACAGGGGAACGCAACTGAAGCTTTCTTT
TRBJ1-2 | TRBV6-5 | NA | TRBD1 | 15 | CASSFEGQGYYGYTF | TGTGCCAGCAGTTTCGAAGGACAGGGCTACTATGGCTACACCTTC
TRBJ2-7 | TRBV30 | NA | TRBD1 | 13 | CARTGTGTYEQYF | TGTGCCCGTACCGGGACAGGGACCTACGAGCAGTACTTC